The 2 T cell receptor beta chains given below trace back to one sample, sequenced in a study of CD8+ T cells in alopecia areata (dated by TCRdb to 2017 to 2018). The library was generated by the immunoSEQ multiplex PCR assay. To provide template for TCR sequencing, every sample had RNA extracted and reverse transcribed into cDNA. Held by TCRdb, this immuneACCESS table contains in-frame sequences only and omits some clones. Under half of the omission traces to an unresolved V gene where checked; the cause of the rest is unknown. The sample contains 110,000 or so clones, roughly 60% of them found a single time. Roughly 30% of the sample is held by the ten biggest clonotypes. The sample's time point label, in plain terms: about 4 weeks on oral tofacitinib. Interpreted using the paper, the treatment or condition label stands for: oral pan-JAK inhibitor, 5-10 mg twice daily. Specimen: CD8+ T cells sorted from blood, collected at week 4, from a patient treated with tofacitinib. These TCRs come from a human donor with alopecia areata.

This chain joins TRBV29-1 and TRBJ1-2, with no clear D. Germline V gives CDR1 SQVTM, CDR2 ANQGSEA. Trimming shortened V by 2 bases and J by 7 bases, and 8 bases separated the two germline ends. The CDR3 extends over 11 amino acids. CDR3 bases: TGCAGCGTTGAAACCGGGTTTGGCTACACCTTC. It specifies CSVETGFGYTF.

This clone was recorded a few times. Likely a read error: the CDR3 ends without its conserved phenylalanine or tryptophan. No DNA is shown, since the ends of the CDR3 on it are uncertain; the CDR3 is the one TCRdb lists. V usage is TRBV29-1 and J usage is TRBJ1-1; the D call in the table, TRBD1, was not verified against the DNA. Germline lookup yields CDR1 SQVTM and CDR2 ANQGSEA. The CDR3 extends over 8 residues, inclusive of both ends. The CDR3 here is CSVASAEQ.